This record concerns one TCR beta chain sequence. The sample is drawn from a study of shared clonotypes between healthy human individuals. From germline, CDR1 is SGHAT and CDR2 FQNNGV. The CDR3 sequence is 11 residues long. V was pared by 3 bases and J by 7 bases, with 7 bases between. Naive-designated CD8 cells lacked CD45RO, were positively enriched for CCR7, and omitted terminally differentiated effector memory CD45RA+ cells. Replicate PCRs for sorted subsets used roughly 200 ng DNA; this equaled around 28,000 T cell genomes. Only in-frame clones appear in the TCRdb table, and some are missing; sequencing was by immunoSEQ multiplex PCR. This table has hundreds of thousands of clones, around 96% appearing once.

The chain carries TRBV11-2 and TRBJ2-7; D uncertain. Source material: naive CD8+ T cells sorted from blood. The receptor's source is a woman between 25 and 40 years old in good health. In DNA form, the CDR3 reads TGTGCCAGCAGCTTTCTCGGGGAGCAGTACTTC. Its protein product is CASSFLGEQYF.